The rows below give T cell receptor beta chains drawn from one sample of a study of beta chain features in type 1 diabetes. The data were produced by immunoSEQ multiplex PCR, yet TCRdb's version contains in-frame clones alone and is incomplete. The data hold around 250,000 clones, with approximately 15% observed a single time. The sample was naive CD4+ T cells from blood. These receptors all stem from a man under 40 with type 1 diabetes. CDR3s include the opening cysteine and the closing phenylalanine or tryptophan. A D gene is named only where the DNA matches it firmly. Size tells how often a clone was seen (once, few, many) or the class of an expanded clone, and some rows leave it out.

v_call	d_call	cdr3_length	j_call	clone_size	cdr3_aa	cdr3_nt
TRBV5-4	-	14	TRBJ1-2	-	CASSLDPVNYGYTF	TGTGCCAGCAGCTTGGATCCGGTTAACTATGGCTACACCTTC
TRBV7-6	-	11	TRBJ1-1	-	CASSLTGEAFF	TGTGCCAGCAGCTTAACCGGGGAAGCTTTCTTT
TRBV6-1	-	14	TRBJ1-5	-	CASSEQGPFQPQHF	TGTGCCAGCAGTGAACAGGGTCCTTTCCAGCCCCAGCATTTT
TRBV4-2	-	16	TRBJ1-5	few	CASSQELTGRNQPQHF	TGTGCCAGCAGCCAAGAGTTGACAGGCCGCAATCAGCCCCAGCATTTT
TRBV30	-	11	TRBJ2-1	-	CASGSYNEQFF	TGTGCCTCCGGCTCCTACAATGAGCAGTTCTTC
TRBV6-6	-	14	TRBJ1-1	few	CASIGSGPNTEAFF	TGTGCCAGCATAGGGTCAGGGCCGAACACTGAAGCTTTCTTT
TRBV18	-	14	TRBJ2-4	-	CASSPDLTKNIQYF	TGTGCCAGCTCACCCGACTTAACCAAAAACATTCAGTACTTC
TRBV6-5	-	14	TRBJ1-2	few	CASSSSTDSYGYTF	TGTGCCAGCAGTTCCTCGACAGACAGCTATGGCTACACCTTC
TRBV5-1	-	15	TRBJ1-4	-	CASSSTGLSNEKLFF	TGCGCCAGCAGCTCTACAGGGTTGTCTAATGAAAAACTGTTTTTT
TRBV5-1	-	13	TRBJ2-3	-	CASRPVLADTQYF	TGCGCCAGCAGACCAGTATTGGCAGATACGCAGTATTTT
TRBV29-1	TRBD1	13	TRBJ1-1	few	CSEQGQENTEAFF	TGCAGCGAGCAAGGACAGGAGAACACTGAAGCTTTCTTT
TRBV27	TRBD1	16	TRBJ1-2	few	CASSLSARTGDYGYTF	TGTGCCAGCAGTTTATCCGCCCGGACAGGGGACTATGGCTACACCTTC
TRBV4-1	-	15	TRBJ1-6	-	CASGTDGAAVSPLHF	TGCGCCAGCGGTACCGACGGAGCCGCTGTTTCACCCCTCCACTTT
TRBV5-1	-	14	TRBJ1-1	-	CASSLTGWGTEAFF	TGCGCCAGCAGCTTGACAGGGTGGGGCACTGAAGCTTTCTTT
TRBV29-1	TRBD1	19	TRBJ2-2	-	CSAKGTPGTGATNTGELFF	TGCAGCGCTAAGGGGACTCCCGGGACAGGCGCTACGAACACCGGGGAGCTGTTTTTT
TRBV19	-	13	TRBJ1-1	-	CASSIGGGTEAFF	TGTGCCAGTAGTATCGGAGGAGGCACTGAAGCTTTCTTT
TRBV5-1	TRBD1	16	TRBJ2-5	-	CASSLGGRDRAETQYF	TGCGCCAGCAGCTTGGGAGGTCGGGACAGGGCAGAGACCCAGTACTTC
TRBV18	-	14	TRBJ2-7	-	CASSPGRGTYEQYF	TGTGCCAGCTCACCGGGCAGGGGCACCTACGAGCAGTACTTC
TRBV30	TRBD1	12	TRBJ2-7	-	CAWGTGSYEQYF	TGTGCCTGGGGGACAGGGTCCTACGAGCAGTACTTC
TRBV29-1	TRBD2	18	TRBJ2-3	-	CSVEGVNLRREVGDTQYF	TGCAGCGTTGAAGGTGTGAACTTGCGGCGGGAGGTGGGGGATACGCAGTATTTT
TRBV25-1	TRBD1	15	TRBJ2-7	few	CASSEFRQGYYEQYF	TGTGCCAGCAGTGAATTCCGACAGGGCTACTACGAGCAGTACTTC
TRBV6-5	TRBD1	15	TRBJ1-6	-	CASSYWDRLDSPLHF	TGTGCCAGCAGTTACTGGGACAGGCTGGATTCACCCCTCCACTTT
TRBV18	-	15	TRBJ1-4	once	CASSPGRPGLDKLFF	TGTGCCAGCTCACCGGGTCGGCCAGGGTTGGACAAACTGTTTTTT
TRBV5-1	-	14	TRBJ1-2	few	CASSLDEDSYGYTF	TGCGCCAGCAGCTTGGACGAGGACTCCTATGGCTACACCTTC
TRBV15	TRBD1	15	TRBJ2-7	few	CATSTRTGGSYEQYF	TGTGCCACCAGCACGCGGACAGGGGGATCCTACGAGCAGTACTTC
TRBV30	TRBD1	17	TRBJ1-5	few	CAWSVGTGGHSNQPQHF	TGTGCCTGGAGTGTGGGTACAGGGGGGCATAGCAATCAGCCCCAGCATTTT
TRBV7-8	-	15	TRBJ2-5	-	CASSNLQGSQETQYF	TGTGCCAGCAGCAACTTACAGGGTAGCCAAGAGACCCAGTACTTC
TRBV5-1	-	15	TRBJ2-7	few	CASSLNSGQAYEQYF	TGCGCCAGCAGCTTGAACAGCGGGCAAGCCTACGAGCAGTACTTC
TRBV29-1	-	13	TRBJ2-3	few	CSVSQGSTDTQYF	TGCAGCGTTTCTCAGGGGTCCACAGATACGCAGTATTTT
TRBV4-1	TRBD1	18	TRBJ2-5	few	CASSQDPVRGPPEETQYF	TGCGCCAGCAGCCAAGACCCCGTGAGGGGGCCCCCCGAAGAGACCCAGTACTTC
TRBV25-1	-	13	TRBJ2-5	-	CASSASVVETQYF	TGTGCCAGCAGTGCCAGCGTCGTGGAGACCCAGTACTTC
TRBV29-1	TRBD1	11	TRBJ2-7	-	CSAGTGYEQYF	TGCAGCGCCGGGACAGGCTACGAGCAGTACTTC
TRBV2	-	12	TRBJ2-1	-	CASSRRGDEQFF	TGTGCCAGCAGTCGGAGGGGTGATGAGCAGTTCTTC
TRBV6-5	TRBD1	11	TRBJ1-1	few	CASSRTGEAFF	TGTGCCAGCAGTCGGACAGGGGAAGCTTTCTTT
TRBV29-1	-	12	TRBJ2-7	few	CSVDRGSHEQYF	TGCAGCGTTGACAGGGGTAGCCACGAGCAGTACTTC
TRBV19	-	14	TRBJ2-7	-	CASSPRLVTYEQYF	TGTGCCAGTAGTCCCCGACTAGTCACCTACGAGCAGTACTTC
TRBV2	-	15	TRBJ2-7	-	CASSEGGEWSYEQYF	TGTGCCAGCAGTGAGGGAGGAGAATGGTCCTACGAGCAGTACTTC
TRBV18	-	14	TRBJ1-4	few	CASSPRGANEKLFF	TGTGCCAGCTCACCAAGGGGCGCTAATGAAAAACTGTTTTTT
TRBV5-6	-	12	TRBJ1-2	-	CASSIRNYGYTF	TGTGCCAGCAGCATCCGGAACTATGGCTACACCTTC
TRBV6-6	-	14	TRBJ1-4	-	CASRNRALNEKLFF	TGTGCCAGCAGAAACAGGGCCCTTAATGAAAAACTGTTTTTT
TRBV27	-	12	TRBJ1-3	-	CASSFRGNTIYF	TGTGCCAGCAGTTTTCGGGGAAACACCATATATTTT
TRBV7-2	TRBD1	14	TRBJ2-7	few	CASSRDRVPYEQYF	TGTGCCAGCAGCCGGGACAGGGTCCCCTACGAGCAGTACTTC
TRBV9	TRBD2	17	TRBJ2-3	-	CASSPVTSGGFTDTQYF	TGTGCCAGCAGCCCAGTCACTAGCGGGGGGTTCACAGATACGCAGTATTTT
TRBV2	TRBD1	14	TRBJ2-7	few	CASRGQARSYEQYF	TGTGCCAGCAGGGGACAGGCCCGCTCCTACGAGCAGTACTTC
TRBV18	TRBD1	15	TRBJ2-7	few	CASSPQTGEFYEQYF	TGTGCCAGCTCACCACAAACAGGGGAGTTCTACGAGCAGTACTTC
TRBV7-2	-	14	TRBJ2-7	-	CASSLGPGPGEQYF	TGTGCCAGCAGCTTAGGGCCAGGGCCTGGCGAGCAGTACTTC
TRBV18	-	15	TRBJ1-2	-	CASSPTSMSNYGYTF	TGTGCCAGCTCACCAACTTCTATGTCTAACTATGGCTACACCTTC
TRBV29-1	-	13	TRBJ2-3	-	CSVEFRSTDTQYF	TGCAGCGTTGAGTTCAGGAGCACAGATACGCAGTATTTT
TRBV10-2	TRBD1	16	TRBJ2-7	-	CASSEGGQGTPYEQYF	TGCGCCAGCAGTGAGGGGGGACAGGGGACGCCCTACGAGCAGTACTTC
TRBV6-5	TRBD1	15	TRBJ1-2	-	CASRRRDRGSYGYTF	TGTGCCAGCAGACGGCGGGACAGGGGGTCCTATGGCTACACCTTC
TRBV5-1	TRBD1	13	TRBJ2-1	-	CASSLGQGNEQFF	TGCGCCAGCAGCTTGGGACAGGGGAATGAGCAGTTCTTC
TRBV11-2	TRBD1	16	TRBJ1-6	-	CASSPPPGTGASPLHF	TGTGCCAGCAGCCCGCCACCCGGGACAGGGGCTTCACCCCTCCACTTT